The rows below give T cell receptor beta chains drawn from one sample of a study of graft-versus-host responses after intestinal transplantation. Clones were read by immunoSEQ multiplex PCR, and TCRdb kept only the in-frame ones, dropping some. The sample lists about 88,000 clones; about 95% were seen once. No antigen has been assigned to these receptors. This specimen was unstimulated CD4+ T cells sorted from spleen or lymph node cells, taken before transplant. The receptor source for this set is a human donor who was the organ donor for an intestinal transplant. Each CDR3 is given with its conserved first and last residue. D genes are given only for firm matches. For some rows the clone size is stated as once, few or many, or as a class when expanded; others skip it.

abundance	j_gene	d_gene	len	v_gene	CDR3nt	CDR3aa
-	TRBJ1-5	-	20	TRBV21-1	TGTGCCAGCAGCCGCCAATCCGGGACAGGGGTCGGTTATAGCAATCAGCCCCAGCATTTT	CASSRQSGTGVGYSNQPQHF
-	TRBJ2-7	TRBD1	13	TRBV6-5	TGTGCCAGCAGACCCGGACAGGGGGCGAAGCAGTACTTC	CASRPGQGAKQYF
-	TRBJ2-5	TRBD1	14	TRBV27	TGTGCCAGCAGGGCACAGGGGGCCCAAGAGACCCAGTACTTC	CASRAQGAQETQYF
few	TRBJ2-7	TRBD2	14	TRBV7-2	TGTGCCAGCAGGCAATCTAGCGGGGTCTACGAGCAGTACTTC	CASRQSSGVYEQYF
-	TRBJ2-3	-	14	TRBV5-5	TGTGCCAGCAGCTTGCGGGGAATCACAGATACGCAGTATTTT	CASSLRGITDTQYF
-	TRBJ2-3	-	14	TRBV7-2	TGTGCCAGCAGCTCAACTAGCTCCACAGATACGCAGTATTTT	CASSSTSSTDTQYF
-	TRBJ1-1	-	11	TRBV6-1	TGTGCCAGCAGAAGGTCGCTTGAAGCTTTCTTT	CASRRSLEAFF
-	TRBJ2-4	TRBD1	14	TRBV19	TGTGCCAGTAGTACGACAGGGACAAAAAACATTCAGTACTTC	CASSTTGTKNIQYF
-	TRBJ1-2	-	13	TRBV19	TGTGCCAGTATTGGAGGGCCTAACTATGGCTACACCTTC	CASIGGPNYGYTF
-	TRBJ2-2	TRBD2	16	TRBV7-3	TGTGCCAGCAGCCCAGGGGAGCGGGGGTCGTGCGGGGAGCTGTTTTTT	CASSPGERGSCGELFF
few	TRBJ1-2	TRBD1	17	TRBV7-9	TGTGCCAGCAGCTCGGGGGGACAGGGGAAAGCTAACTATGGCTACACCTTC	CASSSGGQGKANYGYTF
few	TRBJ2-7	TRBD2	14	TRBV27	TGTGCCAGCAGTTTCCGACTAGCGGGGGGGGAGCAGTACTTC	CASSFRLAGGEQYF
once	TRBJ2-7	-	14	TRBV19	TGTGCCAGTAGTATAGCGGAGAAAAGCTACGAGCAGTACTTC	CASSIAEKSYEQYF
-	TRBJ1-3	-	15	TRBV6-1	TGTGCCAGCAGTGGACAGGTAAACTCTGGAAACACCATATATTTT	CASSGQVNSGNTIYF
-	TRBJ2-5	-	13	TRBV7-7	TGTGCTAGCAGCTTTAGGGCCCGGGAGACCCAGTACTTC	CASSFRARETQYF
-	TRBJ2-7	-	15	TRBV5-4	TGTGCCAGCAGCGTAGGGTCCTTCCGCTCCTACGAGCAGTACTTC	CASSVGSFRSYEQYF
-	TRBJ1-1	-	15	TRBV19	TGTGCCAGTAGTTGGGTCGGGGCTATGAACACTGAAGCTTTCTTT	CASSWVGAMNTEAFF
-	TRBJ2-1	-	14	TRBV2	TGTGCCAGCATTCGGGGAACTGCCTACAATGAGCAGTTCTTC	CASIRGTAYNEQFF
-	TRBJ1-6	TRBD1	16	TRBV5-1	TGCGCCAGCAGCCAAACCGGGACAGCCATTAATTCACCCCTCCACTTT	CASSQTGTAINSPLHF
once	TRBJ2-7	TRBD1	16	TRBV7-2	TGTGCCAGCAGCTTAGCGAGGGACAGGGGGGCTTACGAGCAGTACTTC	CASSLARDRGAYEQYF
once	TRBJ1-5	-	13	TRBV6-1	TGTGCCAGCAGTGCTGCCAGGGCTCAGCCCCAGCATTTT	CASSAARAQPQHF
-	TRBJ2-6	-	13	TRBV6-5	TGTGCCAGCAGCCCCACTGGGGCCAACGTCCTGACTTTC	CASSPTGANVLTF
-	TRBJ2-3	TRBD1	14	TRBV6-5	TGTGCCAGCAGTTACGGACAGGGGGCAGATACGCAGTATTTT	CASSYGQGADTQYF
-	TRBJ1-3	-	17	TRBV19	TGTGCCAGTAGTCGGATCCGGGACACCTTGTCTGGAAACACCATATATTTT	CASSRIRDTLSGNTIYF
-	TRBJ2-5	-	14	TRBV5-1	TGCGCCAGCAGCGTGGGGACCAGAGAAGAGACCCAGTACTTC	CASSVGTREETQYF
-	TRBJ1-4	-	14	TRBV7-6	TGTGCCAGCAGCCGCAGGGGCACTAATGAAAAACTGTTTTTT	CASSRRGTNEKLFF
-	TRBJ1-2	TRBD1	14	TRBV9	TGTGCCAGCAGCGTAGACTTGACAGGGTATGGCTACACCTTC	CASSVDLTGYGYTF
-	TRBJ1-2	-	18	TRBV6-1	TGTGCCAGCAGTGAAGTATACCCTTCTAGAGCGGCGGACTATGGCTACACCTTC	CASSEVYPSRAADYGYTF
-	TRBJ1-1	TRBD1	15	TRBV12-5	TGTGCTAGTGGGATCGACAGGGGGCTAGGCACTGAAGCTTTCTTT	CASGIDRGLGTEAFF
-	TRBJ2-7	TRBD1	18	TRBV19	TGTGCCAGTAGTATAGTCGGCTGGACCGGGACAGGGCACTACGAGCAGTACTTC	CASSIVGWTGTGHYEQYF
-	TRBJ2-5	-	15	TRBV5-6	TGTGCCAGCAGCTTGGCCTTAAGCAGCCAAGAGACCCAGTACTTC	CASSLALSSQETQYF
-	TRBJ1-4	-	16	TRBV7-2	TGTGCCAGCAGCTTTGTCACAGGGACAACTAATGAAAAACTGTTTTTT	CASSFVTGTTNEKLFF
-	TRBJ1-2	TRBD1	13	TRBV2	TGTGCCAGCGAGGCAGGGACAGCTCATGGCTACACCTTC	CASEAGTAHGYTF
-	TRBJ1-6	-	16	TRBV18	TGTGCCAGCTCAACTCAGGGTCCCGGGGTCCCGTCACCCCTCCACTTT	CASSTQGPGVPSPLHF
-	TRBJ1-1	-	15	TRBV5-1	TGCGCCAGCAGCTTCCTGTCCCGACTGAAGACTGAAGCTTTCTTT	CASSFLSRLKTEAFF
-	TRBJ1-1	TRBD1	15	TRBV11-2	TGTGCCAGCAGCTCTCCCCGGACAGGGAACACTGAAGCTTTCTTT	CASSSPRTGNTEAFF
-	TRBJ1-2	TRBD1	15	TRBV7-2	TGTGCCATCGGCAACGGCGACAGGGGGCGCAAGGGCTACACCTTC	CAIGNGDRGRKGYTF
once	TRBJ2-7	TRBD1	15	TRBV25-1	TGTGCCAGCAGTCGGAAGGACAGGAATGCCTTCGAGCAGTACTTC	CASSRKDRNAFEQYF
-	TRBJ2-7	TRBD1	16	TRBV10-3	TGTGCCATCAGTGAGACCAGGACAGGGGTTTTCCACGAGCAGTACTTC	CAISETRTGVFHEQYF
once	TRBJ1-3	TRBD1	17	TRBV27	TGTGCCAGCAGAAGCATCGGGACAGCGGCATCTGGAAACACCATATATTTT	CASRSIGTAASGNTIYF
-	TRBJ1-1	-	13	TRBV28	TGTGCCAGCACCGGTCTTCTCAGCACTGAAGCTTTCTTT	CASTGLLSTEAFF
-	TRBJ2-3	TRBD1	14	TRBV6-6	TGTGCCAGCAGTTACTGGGACAGTTTCGATACGCAGTATTTT	CASSYWDSFDTQYF
-	TRBJ1-4	TRBD1	15	TRBV2	TGTGCCAGCAGTGACCCGGACAGGGGGAATGAAAAACTGTTTTTT	CASSDPDRGNEKLFF
-	TRBJ1-5	-	15	TRBV5-5	TGTGCCAGCAGCTTGGGAAGACAGGTTAATCAGCCCCAGCATTTT	CASSLGRQVNQPQHF